This TCR beta chain was observed in a study of CD8+ T cells in alopecia areata (dated by TCRdb to 2016 to 2019). General notes on the study: Treated patients were enrolled in an open-label pilot trial of oral tofacitinib at 5 to 10 mg twice daily for moderate-to-severe alopecia areata. Biopsies were taken from tofacitinib-treated patients at baseline and again at 4 and 24 weeks into treatment, and several of those patients also had a later scalp biopsy. Scalp clonality was compared across normal scalp (n=4), patchy alopecia areata scalp (n=8), and alopecia totalis/universalis scalp (n=8). TCRbeta CDR3 regions were amplified by immunoSEQ multiplex PCR using 35 Vbeta forward and 13 Jbeta reverse primers. RNA came from the PAXgene miRNA kit for fixed scalp, the miRNeasy kit for PBMCs, and the RNeasy kit for mouse skin. Scalp tissue and sorted CD4+ and CD8+ peripheral blood T cells from patchy and totalis/universalis alopecia areata patients and from healthy controls were covered by human TCRbeta sequencing. Patients stayed on tofacitinib for 6 to 18 months and then had 6 months of follow-up off drug so that delayed response and recurrence could be assessed. High-throughput TCRbeta sequencing was used to examine T cell clonal expansion in alopecia areata in both the C3H/HeJ mouse model and human patients. The SALT score, which quantifies the percentage of affected scalp surface area, was used to measure disease severity in treated patients. General findings and caveats noted by the study authors: Many expanded lesional clones persisted in scalp and blood during tofacitinib treatment, which may partly explain relapse after stopping treatment. Compared with normal scalp, lesional scalp had higher clonality and more expanded CD8+ clones, particularly in alopecia totalis/universalis, a pattern that suggests antigenic drive. TCR sequences shared between patients were less clear than in mice, possibly partly because of HLA diversity in the patient population. Unlike mouse skin, which is dominated by gammadelta T cells, normal human skin has resident alphabeta T cells that are also sequenced, and this complicates analysis of the scalp TCR repertoire. With tofacitinib, both scalp clonality and the number of expanded CD8+ clones among the top 100 scalp clones went down significantly. Because the treated cohort was small and had only one nonresponder, larger studies are needed to examine links between baseline CD8+ expansion and response.

Spanning cysteine to phenylalanine, the CDR3 consists of 14 amino acids. The kept DNA is CDR3 alone, 42 bases in frame from the first base. Based on the germline V gene, the CDR1 and CDR2 sequences are SGHRS and YFSETQ. V is reduced by 6 bases and J by 3 bases, leaving a spacing of 15 bases between them. To note about this clone: It lacks a known antigen. The input lacks base qualities; no much larger clone sits a single base away.

Taken with the paper, the label for treatment or condition translates to: oral pan-JAK inhibitor, 5-10 mg twice daily. Lesional scalp punch biopsies and peripheral blood were collected from alopecia areata patients. PBMCs were isolated by density centrifugation and stained for CD3, CD4 and CD8, after which CD4+ and CD8+ T cells were sorted on a FACSAria. Libraries came from the immunoSEQ multiplex PCR assay. RNA was extracted from all samples and reverse transcribed into cDNA, which served as template for TCR sequencing. SuperScript III was used for first-strand cDNA synthesis, primed with a 2:1 mix of oligo-dT and random hexamers. Amplification bias was assessed with a synthetic immune receptor repertoire, and residual bias was removed computationally. In the original analysis: Raw reads were preprocessed to remove errors, and CDR3 was defined according to IMGT conventions as the region from the conserved cysteine to phenylalanine. Clonality was computed as 1 minus the Shannon entropy, with the entropy normalized by log2 of the number of productive unique TCRs. CD4 or CD8 identity of scalp clones was inferred by cross-referencing scalp TCRbeta sequences with sorted blood CD4 and CD8 repertoires. TCRdb re-hosts the immuneACCESS table, in-frame sequences only. Its copies lack some clones; in the studies checked, an unresolved V gene accounts for under half of them, and the cause for the rest is not known. The V and J calls and clone size are taken from that table; D and trimming were inferred from the DNA. The sample includes some 190,000 clones, with less than 70% observed a single time. Of the sample, approximately 1.4% is held by the ten largest clones.

The rearrangement combines TRBV5-1 with TRBJ2-5; the D gene assignment is ambiguous. This clonotype originated in a human donor with alopecia areata. Specimen: CD4+ T cells sorted from blood, collected around week 49, from a patient treated with tofacitinib. Here the CDR3 is given as CASTNLVAEETQYF. The DNA is TGCGCCAGCACCAACCTCGTGGCGGAAGAGACCCAGTACTTC.